The 32 T cell receptor beta chains given below trace back to one sample, sequenced in a study of T cell repertoires in cytomegalovirus infection. From the reads, TCRdb called clonotypes with MiXCR, one entry per CDR3 protein. Counted here are about 240,000 distinct CDR3 sequences, 6% to 8% occurring once; the ten biggest clones make up 5.5% to 6.5%. Input material: PBMCs. These receptors were obtained from a human donor in good health (CMV status not recorded). Some clones in this sample may be carry-over from other donors' samples.

The chain employs TRBV3-1 and TRBJ2-3; D unclear. Trimming cost V 6 bases and J 2 bases, with 12 bases left between them. Germline values: CDR1 LGHDT, CDR2 YNNKEL (reference sequence). The CDR3 sequence is 14 residues long. The CDR3, as DNA: TGTGCCAGCAGGACCACTGGCTTCACAGATACGCAGTATTTT. Protein product: CASRTTGFTDTQYF.

The sample holds many counts of this clonotype. The chain links TRBV27 to TRBJ2-1; 11 bases agree with TRBD1. V shed 3 bases, J shed 2 bases, and the junction held 3 bases outside the gene matches. CDR1 is MNHEY and CDR2 is SMNVEV in the germline V gene (reference sequence). The CDR3 consists of 16 residues. The CDR3 region has the DNA TGTGCCAGCAGTTTTACGGGACAGGGGGCCTACAATGAGCAGTTCTTC. Translation gives CASSFTGQGAYNEQFF.

The V gene is TRBV12-5, the J gene TRBJ1-1; D possibly corresponds to TRBD1 (5 bases). V gave up 2 bases and J gave up 0 bases, with 10 bases separating them. CDR1 and CDR2 (germline): LGHNT, FRNRAP. The CDR3 covers 15 residues. In DNA form, the CDR3 reads TGTGCTAGTGGTTTGTCTCAGGGTATGAACACTGAAGCTTTCTTT. As protein: CASGLSQGMNTEAFF.

This clonotype was detected many times. This CDR3 is CAISEKVSYNEQFF. The CDR3 DNA reads as TGTGCCATCAGTGAGAAGGTTTCCTACAATGAGCAGTTCTTC. The chain is built from TRBV10-3 and TRBJ2-1; D not certain. The ends were cut back, 2 bases at V and 1 base at J, with 6 bases in the middle. Looked up from germline, CDR1 is ENHRY and CDR2 is SYGVKD. The CDR3 loop spans 14 amino acids.

Many counts were recorded for this clonotype. This chain links TRBV20-1 with TRBJ1-4, with a weak D call TRBD1 (6 bases). Looked up from germline, CDR1 is DFQATT and CDR2 is SNEGSKA (reference sequence). The CDR3 has 12 residues. The CDR3 loop is CSYRARNEKLFF. The CDR3, as DNA: TGCAGCTACAGGGCCAGGAATGAAAAACTGTTTTTT.

The sample holds many counts of this clonotype. The rearrangement joins TRBV7-9 to TRBJ1-1, with D unclear. The CDR3 has 14 residues. Deletions cut 0 bases from V and 5 bases from J, with 10 bases between. In germline, CDR1 is SEHNR, CDR2 FQNEAQ (reference sequence). Here the CDR3 reads CASSLATAETEAFF. The CDR3 nucleotides read TGTGCCAGCAGCTTAGCCACAGCTGAGACTGAAGCTTTCTTT.

This clonotype was detected ten times or more. The V gene is TRBV28, the J gene TRBJ2-4; possibly TRBD1 or TRBD2 for D (6 bases each). The germline CDR1 and CDR2 sequences are MDHEN and SYDVKM. The CDR3 is 18 residues long. The CDR3 sequence is CASAGSGVLISAKNIQYF. The CDR3 region has the DNA TGTGCTAGCGCGGGATCAGGGGTGTTAATTTCAGCCAAAAACATTCAGTACTTC.

The CDR3, as DNA: TGTGCCAGCAGTGAAGCCTCAGACAGGGCCTTGACCTTC. The encoded protein is CASSEASDRALTF. V usage is TRBV2 and J usage is TRBJ1-2; 7 bases match TRBD1. The trim removed 0 bases at V and 14 bases at J, leaving 9 bases unmatched. This CDR3 has 13 residues. Germline loops: CDR1 SNHLY, CDR2 FYNNEI.

This clonotype occurred many times. The rearrangement links TRBV6-2 or TRBV6-3 to TRBJ2-7; D perhaps matches TRBD1 (6 bases). V was clipped by 4 bases and J by 7 bases, with 20 bases between them. The germline V gene encodes CDR1 MNHEY and CDR2 SVGEGT. The CDR3 spans 15 residues. CDR3 residues: CASSSATRITGEQYF. In nucleotides, the CDR3 is TGTGCCAGCAGTTCCGCCACCCGGATCACAGGGGAGCAGTACTTC.

This clonotype showed up many times. The chain links TRBV19 to TRBJ2-5, with D hard to call. The CDR3 spans 13 residues. Trimming stripped 3 bases from V and 3 bases from J, with 8 bases between. CDR1 is LNHDA, CDR2 SQIVND, per germline (reference sequence). The CDR3 DNA sequence: TGTGCCAGTAGTATTCGCGTTGAAGAGACCCAGTACTTC. This translates into CASSIRVEETQYF.

The table lists this clonotype with many counts. The chain employs TRBV28 and TRBJ2-3; the D gene is possibly TRBD2 (6 bases). Germline V lookup: CDR1 MDHEN, CDR2 SYDVKM. Trimming pared 4 bases from V and 1 base from J, leaving 15 bases between. The CDR3 runs 16 residues. In DNA, the CDR3 is TGTGCCAGCAGTTCGGCCTTCGGCGGGGGCACAGATACGCAGTATTTT. Amino acids: CASSSAFGGGTDTQYF.

This clonotype showed up many times. The genes are TRBV3-1 and TRBJ2-7; 9 bases align to TRBD1. CDR1 is LGHDT, CDR2 YNNKEL, per germline (reference sequence). There are 17 residues in the CDR3. V gave up 5 bases and J gave up 3 bases; unmatched junction bases: 14. The CDR3 DNA is TGTGCCAGCAGCGGATTTCCACCGGGACAGGGTCACTACGAGCAGTACTTC. The encoded protein is CASSGFPPGQGHYEQYF.

On this clonotype: At one of its ends the junction is not consistent with the germline gene, which may arise from a read error. The chain joins TRBV12-3 or TRBV12-4 to TRBJ2-7; tentative D call: TRBD1 (6 bases). The CDR3 is 14 residues long. The CDR3 DNA reads TGTGCCGGCAGTCCTACAGGGATACCCCTCGAGCAGTACTTC. It encodes CAGSPTGIPLEQYF.

This clonotype came up many times. The junction does not match germline at one end; this may be a read error. The chain joins TRBV2 to TRBJ1-4, with 8 bases lining up with TRBD1. The CDR3 runs 17 residues. CDR1 is SNHLY, CDR2 FYNNEI, per germline. The CDR3 DNA sequence: TGTGCCAGCGTTCCCCCCGGGACAGGAGAACCTAACGAAAAACTGTTTTTT. Residues: CASVPPGTGEPNEKLFF.

This clonotype occurred many times. This chain uses TRBV29-1 with TRBJ2-5; tentatively, D is TRBD1 (6 bases). V shed 5 bases and J shed 5 bases, with 12 bases lying between them. The CDR3 runs 12 residues. CDR1 and CDR2 (germline): SQVTM, ANQGSEA. The CDR3 loop is CSVISGAETQYF. The CDR3 DNA is TGCAGCGTTATCTCAGGGGCGGAGACCCAGTACTTC.

In this sample, this clonotype turned up once. The chain links TRBV24-1 to TRBJ2-3; D possibly corresponds to TRBD2 (5 bases). CDR1 and CDR2 (germline): KGHDR, SFDVKD. The CDR3 loop spans 14 amino acids. The ends were cut back, 1 base at V and 6 bases at J, with 10 bases in the middle. CDR3 sequence: CATSDFLASDTQYF. The CDR3 DNA reads as TGTGCCACCAGTGATTTTTTAGCGTCGGATACGCAGTATTTT.

Many counts were recorded for this clonotype. This sequence joins TRBV7-2 and TRBJ1-4, with D hard to call. Germline V gene lookup returns CDR1 SGHTA and CDR2 FQGNSA. V was pared by 3 bases and J by 7 bases, with 9 bases between. There are 13 residues in the CDR3. The CDR3 reads CASSFQRGEKLFF. Written as DNA, the CDR3 is TGTGCCAGCAGCTTTCAACGGGGTGAAAAACTGTTTTTT. Drawing the rest from reference TRBV7-2 and TRBJ1-4, the complete variable domain is GAGVSQSPSNKVTEKGKDVELRCDPISGHTALYWYRQSLGQGLEFLIYFQGNSAPDKSGLPSDRFSAERTGGSVSTLTIQRTQQEDSAVYLCASSFQRGEKLFFGSGTQLSVL.

Comment on this clonotype: At one end the junction does not follow the germline gene, possibly because of a read error. The chain employs TRBV5-6 and TRBJ2-1; TRBD1 matches 7 bases. CDR3 size: 13 residues. CDR1 is SGHDT and CDR2 is YYEEEE in the germline V gene. The CDR3 here is CARSTGVYNEQFF. CDR3 DNA sequence: TGTGCCCGCAGCACAGGGGTCTACAATGAGCAGTTCTTC.

The rearrangement joins TRBV10-3 to TRBJ2-5; TRBD2 might be the D (5 bases). Deletions cut 4 bases from V and 5 bases from J, with 11 bases between. This CDR3 comprises 13 residues. CDR1 ENHRY and CDR2 SYGVKD come from the germline V gene. The CDR3 nucleotides are TGTGCCATCAGTGGGGGAGTACTTGAGACCCAGTACTTC. Amino acid sequence: CAISGGVLETQYF.

This clonotype was found many times. The gene calls are TRBV25-1 and TRBJ1-2, with D possibly TRBD1 on 5 matching bases. Germline V gene data show CDR1 as MGHDK and CDR2 as SYGVNS. The CDR3 contains 13 residues. Trimming stripped 6 bases from V and 10 bases from J, with 18 bases between. The CDR3 reads CASRKDVGGPYTF. CDR3 nucleotides: TGTGCCAGCAGAAAGGATGTCGGGGGTCCCTACACCTTC.

In its sample, this clonotype was seen many times. The V call is TRBV11-2, the J call TRBJ2-1, with 7 bases matching TRBD2. This CDR3 is 17 amino acids long. Per germline, CDR1 SGHAT and CDR2 FQNNGV. V gave up 2 bases and J gave up 9 bases; unmatched junction bases: 16. CDR3: CASSLSPIGGGEGEQFF. The DNA for the CDR3 is TGTGCCAGCAGCTTATCCCCGATCGGGGGAGGGGAAGGTGAGCAGTTCTTC.

This clonotype was observed a few times. The rearrangement links TRBV29-1 to TRBJ2-7, with a possible D match to TRBD1 (6 bases). Trimming pared 7 bases from V and 5 bases from J, leaving 15 bases between. CDR3 length: 12 residues. Looked up from germline, CDR1 is SQVTM and CDR2 is ANQGSEA. The CDR3 DNA sequence: TGCAGCGCAGGGGAGTTCCGGGACGAGCAGTACTTC. Its protein is CSAGEFRDEQYF.

In its sample, this clonotype was seen a few times. This chain joins TRBV15 and TRBJ1-6; 8 bases agree with TRBD1. With V trimmed by 0 bases and J by 8 bases, 12 bases remained unmatched. The CDR3 runs 18 residues. CDR1 is LNHNV and CDR2 is YYDKDF in the germline V gene (reference sequence). CDR3 sequence: CATSRDPPSTGVHSPLHF. The CDR3 DNA reads as TGTGCCACCAGCAGAGACCCACCCTCGACAGGGGTGCATTCACCCCTCCACTTT.

The rearrangement joins TRBV28 to TRBJ2-3; 9 nucleotides agree with TRBD1. CDR1 is MDHEN and CDR2 is SYDVKM in the germline V gene. V shed 5 bases, J shed 7 bases, and the junction held 4 bases outside the gene matches. The CDR3 covers 13 residues. CDR3 sequence reads: CASSPDRGYTQYF. CDR3 DNA sequence: TGTGCCAGCAGTCCGGACAGGGGATATACGCAGTATTTT.

This clonotype was detected many times. This chain connects TRBV19 to TRBJ1-5; the D gene is possibly TRBD1 (6 bases). The germline V gene has CDR1 LNHDA and CDR2 SQIVND (reference sequence). The CDR3 runs 14 residues. Trimming cost V 4 bases and J 1 base, with 8 bases left between them. This chain's CDR3 is CASSNRVSNQPQHF. The DNA for the CDR3 is TGTGCCAGTAGTAACAGGGTGAGCAATCAGCCCCAGCATTTT. The full variable domain, rest sourced from reference TRBV19 and TRBJ1-5, is DGGITQSPKYLFRKEGQNVTLSCEQNLNHDAMYWYRQDPGQGLRLIYYSQIVNDFQKGDIAEGYSVSREKKESFPLTVTSAQKNPTAFYLCASSNRVSNQPQHFGDGTRLSIL.

The chain has TRBV20-1 and TRBJ2-3; TRBD2 aligns across 9 bases. Germline V CDR1 and CDR2: DFQATT, SNEGSKA (reference sequence). Losses at the gene ends were 6 bases for V and 2 bases for J; bases not matched to a gene: 15. CDR3 size: 17 residues. The CDR3 spells CSAPPLCSGGPTDTQYF. The CDR3 DNA reads as TGCAGTGCCCCCCCCCTCTGTAGCGGGGGACCCACAGATACGCAGTATTTT.

This clonotype was picked up many times. The gene calls are TRBV4-3 and TRBJ2-5; D may be TRBD1 or TRBD2 (5 bases each). The CDR3 length is 14 residues. V lost 1 base and J 5 bases, leaving 11 bases between the germline ends. Germline values: CDR1 LGHNA, CDR2 YSLEER. The chain's CDR3 is CASSQGGVGETQYF. CDR3 bases: TGCGCCAGCAGCCAAGGAGGGGTCGGGGAGACCCAGTACTTC.

This clonotype was seen many times. The rearrangement links TRBV7-2 to TRBJ1-2; no reliable D call. Deletions cut 5 bases from V and 12 bases from J, with 22 bases between. The CDR3 is 14 amino acids. Germline lookup yields CDR1 SGHTA and CDR2 FQGNSA. Here the CDR3 reads CASSPSVGTHFDTF. The CDR3, as DNA: TGTGCCAGCAGCCCCAGTGTGGGAACTCATTTTGACACCTTC.

In this sample, this clonotype turned up a few times. A single base separates this from a much larger clone, so it may be a read error. The rearrangement links TRBV6-5 to TRBJ2-2, with D unresolved. The CDR3 has 13 amino acids. Germline lookup yields CDR1 MNHEY and CDR2 SVGAGI. V was cut by 0 bases and J by 4 bases, with 3 bases left in between. The CDR3 spells CASSYSSTGELFF. The CDR3 nucleotides read TGTGCCAGCAGTTACTCGAGCACCGGGGAGCTGTTTTTT.

The table lists this clonotype with many counts. The chain recombines TRBV7-2 with TRBJ2-5, with D perhaps matching TRBD1 or TRBD2 (5 bases each). V was clipped by 0 bases and J by 2 bases, with 10 bases between them. This CDR3 comprises 15 residues. Germline V gives CDR1 SGHTA, CDR2 FQGNSA. This CDR3 is CASSLAGTNQETQYF. The DNA of the CDR3 is TGTGCCAGCAGCTTAGCAGGGACCAATCAAGAGACCCAGTACTTC.

In this sample, this clonotype turned up many times. V usage is TRBV7-2 and J usage is TRBJ1-2; D unclear. Germline CDR1 reads SGHTA; CDR2 reads FQGNSA. V was trimmed by 4 bases and J by 3 bases, leaving 12 bases between them. The CDR3 covers 14 residues. CDR3 DNA: TGTGCCAGCAGCTATGCCGGGAACCACTATGGCTACACCTTC. Translation gives CASSYAGNHYGYTF.

This clonotype was seen a handful of times. V and J are TRBV7-9 and TRBJ1-4, with 7 positions matching TRBD1. V shed 4 bases and J 2 bases; nucleotides not matched to a gene: 7. The CDR3 runs 16 residues. Germline CDR1 SEHNR, CDR2 FQNEAQ (reference sequence). The DNA for the CDR3 is TGTGCCAGCAGCTCTGCCCTGACAGGGACTAATGAAAAACTGTTTTTT. This translates into CASSSALTGTNEKLFF. Together with reference TRBV7-9 and TRBJ1-4, the CDR3 gives the full variable domain: DTGVSQNPRHKITKRGQNVTFRCDPISEHNRLYWYRQTLGQGPEFLTYFQNEAQLEKSRLLSDRFSAERPKGSFSTLEIQRTEQGDSAMYLCASSSALTGTNEKLFFGSGTQLSVL.